The clone carrying this T cell receptor beta chain was counted many times. As yet, its antigen is unknown. Patients included in sequencing had previously demonstrated CD8+CD57+ cell expansion by flow cytometry. Diagnosis of severe acquired aplastic anemia applied to all patients. Profiling of TCR beta VDJ combinations and CDR3 sequences used genomic DNA as template. Via MiXCR, TCRdb re-called the reads, giving one row per CDR3 protein. The profile covers about 40,000 distinct CDR3 sequences, with approximately 63% appearing a single time and 45% to 75% taken by the ten largest. This entry comes from a study of CD8+CD57+ T cells in acquired aplastic anemia. Study-wide context: Sorted CD4+ and CD8+ cells yielded roughly 3.5 ug of DNA on average.

Trimming removed 2 bases from V and 7 bases from J, with 11 bases in between. CDR3 length: 13 residues. Notes on the study in general: Patients did not significantly differ from controls in CD8+ Simpson's diversity. Comparison of patients with controls identified approximately 28 shared CD8+ CDR3 sequences.

V gene TRBV12-3 or TRBV12-4 combines with J gene TRBJ1-2; D remains unclear. Sequencing was performed on sorted CD4+, CD8+, or CD8+CD57+ T cells (not recorded which) from PBMCs. The sequence was collected from a human donor with aplastic anemia. In DNA form, the CDR3 reads TGTGCCAGCAGTTTAAATGTGGGGTTTGGCTACACCTTC. It codes for CASSLNVGFGYTF.